Below, one T cell receptor (beta chain) is given with its context. These data are taken from a study of cytotoxic CD8 clonotypes in ibrutinib-treated CLL. Using immunoSEQ multiplex PCR, the repertoire was profiled, and TCRdb retains in-frame clones only, with some absent. Found here are some 150,000 clones, more than 70% of them singletons; the top ten hold around 7.6%. The germline V gene has CDR1 SGHNT and CDR2 YYREEE (reference sequence). V was pared by 4 bases and J by 5 bases, with 6 bases of the junction left unmatched. CDR3 length equals 14 residues. Here the sequenced sample was PBMCs, taken after 36 months of ibrutinib treatment. This TCR was sampled from a human donor with chronic lymphocytic leukemia. The chain carries TRBV5-4 and TRBJ1-2, with TRBD1 identical over 9 bases. The CDR3 DNA is TGTGCCAGCAGCCTGGACAGGGGCGGGTATGGCTACACCTTC. It specifies CASSLDRGGYGYTF.